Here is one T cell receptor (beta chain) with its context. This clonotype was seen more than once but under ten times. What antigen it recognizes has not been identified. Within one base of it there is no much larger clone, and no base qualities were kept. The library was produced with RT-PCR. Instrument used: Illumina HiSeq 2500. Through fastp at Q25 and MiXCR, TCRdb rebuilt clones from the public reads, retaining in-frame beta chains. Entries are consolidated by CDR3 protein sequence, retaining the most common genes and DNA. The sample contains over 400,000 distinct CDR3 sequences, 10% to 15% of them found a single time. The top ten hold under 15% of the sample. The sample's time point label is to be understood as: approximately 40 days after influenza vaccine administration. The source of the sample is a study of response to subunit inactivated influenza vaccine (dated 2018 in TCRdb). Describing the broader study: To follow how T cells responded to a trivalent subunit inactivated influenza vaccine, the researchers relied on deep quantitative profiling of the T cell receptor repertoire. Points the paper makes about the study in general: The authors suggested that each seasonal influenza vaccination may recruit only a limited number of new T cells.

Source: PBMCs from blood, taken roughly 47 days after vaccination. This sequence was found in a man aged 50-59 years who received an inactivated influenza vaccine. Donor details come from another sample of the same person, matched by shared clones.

For the CDR3, the sequence is CARRDWNNEQFF. The bases read TGTGCCAGACGGGACTGGAACAATGAGCAGTTCTTC. The V and J segments used are TRBV2 and TRBJ2-1, and TRBD2 may be the D gene, going by 6 matching bases. For CDR1 and CDR2, the germline V gene lists SNHLY and FYNNEI. Spanning cysteine to phenylalanine, the CDR3 consists of 12 amino acids. Only the CDR3 DNA stays, 36 bases, in frame from base 1. A distance of 11 bases separates the germline ends of V and J, which lose 9 bases and 5 bases respectively.